A single T cell receptor beta chain is shown here with its context. This entry belongs to a study of T cell changes during pregnancy in multiple sclerosis. Sequencing used immunoSEQ multiplex PCR; TCRdb keeps in-frame clones, though not all of them. Of around 63,000 clones listed, roughly 92% are singletons. The V gene's germline CDR1 is MRHNA and CDR2 SNTAGT. The V segment lost 3 bases and the J segment 8 bases; nucleotides outside the gene matches: 8. The CDR3 runs 16 residues. The clonotype comes from a female donor in good health, enrolled as a control in a pregnancy study. The chain recombines TRBV6-4 with TRBJ2-1; 12 nucleotides align to TRBD2. The starting material was CD8+ T cells from peripheral blood mononuclear cells, obtained in the third trimester of pregnancy. The CDR3 region is CASSEASGGARDEQFF. The CDR3 nucleotides read TGTGCCAGCAGTGAGGCTAGCGGGGGGGCCCGGGATGAGCAGTTCTTC.